The 9 T cell receptor beta chains given below trace back to one sample, sequenced in a study of blood T cell repertoires in COVID-19. Generated by immunoSEQ multiplex PCR, the TCRdb table keeps only in-frame clones and is missing some. The sample yields roughly 250,000 clones, about 90% seen once. Specimen: PBMCs or T cells enriched from blood (not recorded which). The receptors shown here come from a woman aged 40 to 50 who had been exposed to COVID-19.

In DNA, the CDR3 is TGTGCCAGCACCATGGACAGGGGAGGGACTGAAGCTTTCTTT. It translates to CASTMDRGGTEAFF. The gene calls are TRBV6-5 and TRBJ1-1; TRBD1 matches 9 bases. Germline V gene lookup returns CDR1 MNHEY and CDR2 SVGAGI. With V trimmed by 7 bases and J by 5 bases, 8 bases remained unmatched. This CDR3 is built from 14 residues.

The rearrangement links TRBV5-4 to TRBJ2-7; D is unresolved. V lost 1 base to trimming and J lost 3 bases, with 8 bases between them. This CDR3 contains 13 residues. Per germline, CDR1 SGHNT and CDR2 YYREEE (reference sequence). This CDR3 is CASSLRVDYEQYF. In DNA form, the CDR3 reads TGTGCCAGCAGCTTGCGGGTCGACTACGAGCAGTACTTC.

The CDR3: CASSLDRGYTEAFF. The CDR3 DNA reads TGCGCCAGCAGCTTGGACAGGGGATACACTGAAGCTTTCTTT. The V gene is TRBV5-1, the J gene TRBJ1-1, with 7 bases matching TRBD1. Unmatched junction bases numbered 2, after V lost 0 bases and J lost 3 bases. Germline CDR1 and CDR2: SGHRS and YFSETQ. The CDR3 spans 14 residues.

The rearrangement joins TRBV6-2 or TRBV6-3 to TRBJ2-3; D gene unclear. Germline CDR1 is MNHEY and CDR2 is SVGEGT. The CDR3 contains 13 residues. V lost 2 bases to trimming and J lost 0 bases, with 3 bases between them. The CDR3 loop reads CASSYLSTDTQYF. The DNA of the CDR3 is TGTGCCAGCAGTTACCTTAGCACAGATACGCAGTATTTT.

The V and J genes are TRBV5-1 and TRBJ1-4; 8 nucleotides agree with TRBD1. Germline V gene lookup returns CDR1 SGHRS and CDR2 YFSETQ. After removal of 3 bases from V and 8 bases from J, the junction contained 9 bases not matched to a gene. This CDR3 is 15 amino acids long. CDR3 bases: TGCGCCAGCAGCTACTCCGGGACAGGTAGCGAAAAACTGTTTTTT. The encoded protein is CASSYSGTGSEKLFF. Together with reference TRBV5-1 and TRBJ1-4, the CDR3 gives the full variable domain: KAGVTQTPRYLIKTRGQQVTLSCSPISGHRSVSWYQQTPGQGLQFLFEYFSETQRNKGNFPGRFSGRQFSNSRSEMNVSTLELGDSALYLCASSYSGTGSEKLFFGSGTQLSVL.

This chain links TRBV7-9 with TRBJ1-3; no definite D call. The V gene's germline CDR1 is SEHNR and CDR2 FQNEAQ (reference sequence). The V and J ends lost 10 bases and 2 bases respectively, with 6 bases between them. This CDR3 comprises 11 residues. The DNA for the CDR3 is TGTGCCACCCAGACTGGAAACACCATATATTTT. It is translated as CATQTGNTIYF.

The chain uses TRBV24-1 and TRBJ2-5, with unresolved D. The V end was cut by 4 bases, the J end by 2 bases, with 7 bases between. Germline-derived CDR1 and CDR2 are KGHDR and SFDVKD. This CDR3 comprises 13 residues. The CDR3 sequence is CATSEVLQETQYF. The CDR3 region has the DNA TGTGCCACCAGTGAAGTGCTACAAGAGACCCAGTACTTC.

The chain has TRBV30 and TRBJ1-1; unclear D gene. Germline CDR1 is GTSNPN and CDR2 is SVGIG (reference sequence). The CDR3 runs to 14 residues. Between the trimmed V and J ends, which lost 4 bases and 0 bases, there was a span of 12 bases. As DNA, the CDR3 is TGTGCCTGGAAGAGGGCTAGATTGAACACTGAAGCTTTCTTT. As protein: CAWKRARLNTEAFF.

In this sample, this clone turned up once. The V call is TRBV6-2 or TRBV6-3, the J call TRBJ2-2; perhaps TRBD1 as D (6 bases). The V and J ends lost 3 bases and 5 bases respectively, with 16 bases between them. This CDR3 has 16 amino acids. Germline V gene lookup returns CDR1 MNHEY and CDR2 SVGEGT. The CDR3 DNA reads as TGTGCCAGCAGTTATCCCCCAGGGGCGAGAACCGGGGAGCTGTTTTTT. Residues: CASSYPPGARTGELFF.